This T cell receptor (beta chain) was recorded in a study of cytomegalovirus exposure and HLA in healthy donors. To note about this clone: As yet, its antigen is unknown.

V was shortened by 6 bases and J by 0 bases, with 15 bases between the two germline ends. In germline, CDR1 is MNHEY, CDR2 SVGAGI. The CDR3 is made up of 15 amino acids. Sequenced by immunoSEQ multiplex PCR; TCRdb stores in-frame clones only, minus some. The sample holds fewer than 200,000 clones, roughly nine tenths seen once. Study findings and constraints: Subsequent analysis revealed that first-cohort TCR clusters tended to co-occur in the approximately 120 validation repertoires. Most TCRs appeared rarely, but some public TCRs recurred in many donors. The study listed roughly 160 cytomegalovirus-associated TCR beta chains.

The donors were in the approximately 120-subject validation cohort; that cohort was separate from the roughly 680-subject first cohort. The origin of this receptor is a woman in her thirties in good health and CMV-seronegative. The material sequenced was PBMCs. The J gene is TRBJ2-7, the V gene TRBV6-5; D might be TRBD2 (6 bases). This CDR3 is CASSRGAGPSYEQYF. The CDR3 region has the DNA TGTGCCAGCAGCCGCGGGGCGGGACCCTCCTACGAGCAGTACTTC.